These 29 T cell receptor beta chains came from one sample sequenced in a study of beta chain features in type 1 diabetes. Findings and limits, study-wide: The study found moderately but significantly shorter TCRB CDR3s in all four CD4+ subsets of Type 1 diabetes patients.

The whole isolated RNA underwent reverse transcription, so sequencing captured expressed TCRB transcripts. This table comes from immunoSEQ multiplex PCR, and its TCRdb copy is limited to in-frame clones, with some not included. Of a few hundred thousand clones listed, roughly 14% are singletons. These receptors' targets are unknown. Sequenced input: naive CD4+ T cells from blood. These receptors were taken from a woman in her late teens or twenties with type 1 diabetes.

This chain connects TRBV6-5 to TRBJ2-3; TRBD2 might be the D (5 bases). The V end was cut by 1 base, the J end by 0 bases, with 11 bases between. Germline values: CDR1 MNHEY, CDR2 SVGAGI. The CDR3 length is 16 residues. The CDR3 here is CASSYLGGGSTDTQYF. The CDR3 nucleotides read TGTGCCAGCAGTTACTTAGGCGGCGGGAGCACAGATACGCAGTATTTT.

This clone appeared a few times. This chain uses TRBV18 with TRBJ2-7; possible D gene TRBD1, 5 bases. Germline V lookup: CDR1 KGHSH, CDR2 LQKENI. This CDR3 contains 15 residues. The ends were cut back, 6 bases at V and 9 bases at J, with 24 bases in the middle. The CDR3, as DNA: TGTGCCAGCTCGTCCAGACAAGGGGCCCAGGAACGGCAGTACGTC. Translated, it gives CASSSRQGAQERQYV.

The chain recombines TRBV28 with TRBJ2-3; TRBD2 aligns across 10 bases. CDR3 length equals 16 residues. Germline V gives CDR1 MDHEN, CDR2 SYDVKM. The junction had 19 bases not matched to a gene; V was cut back by 11 bases and J by 8 bases. CDR3 amino acids: CASLAGRWGVSSTQYF. CDR3 bases: TGTGCCTCACTAGCGGGGCGTTGGGGCGTGAGTAGTACGCAGTATTTT.

The CDR3: CASLPLRDRGLRETQYF. As DNA, the CDR3 is TGTGCCAGCCTACCCCTCCGGGACAGGGGGCTTAGGGAGACCCAGTACTTC. The gene calls are TRBV2 and TRBJ2-5, with 12 bases matching TRBD1. The CDR3 totals 17 residues. With V trimmed by 8 bases and J by 5 bases, 15 bases remained unmatched. Germline V gene sequence: CDR1 SNHLY, CDR2 FYNNEI.

This clone was found a few times. The chain uses TRBV5-5 and TRBJ2-3; D is perhaps TRBD2 (5 bases). Trimming took 3 bases from V and 8 from J, leaving 10 bases between them. Germline V CDR1 and CDR2: SGHKS, YYEKEE (reference sequence). The CDR3 covers 12 residues. The CDR3 bases are TGTGCCAGCAGCTCTACTCGGGGTACGCAGTATTTT. It translates to CASSSTRGTQYF.

The chain has TRBV27 and TRBJ2-7; D might be TRBD2 (6 bases). CDR3 length: 14 residues. Germline V gene data show CDR1 as MNHEY and CDR2 as SMNVEV (reference sequence). V was shortened by 1 base and J by 7 bases, with 14 bases between the two germline ends. The CDR3 is CASSLWDPAGEQYF. For the CDR3, the DNA is TGTGCCAGCAGTTTATGGGACCCGGCGGGAGAGCAGTACTTC.

Notes on this clone: The sample contains more than one DNA sequence encoding this CDR3. The chain joins TRBV5-4 to TRBJ2-1; TRBD2 matches at 12 bases. This CDR3 is 16 amino acids long. Trimming cost V 3 bases and J 3 bases; bases outside gene matches: 4. CDR1 is SGHNT and CDR2 is YYREEE in the germline V gene (reference sequence). The CDR3 here is CASSSRTSGIYNEQFF. The CDR3 DNA sequence: TGTGCCAGCAGCTCCAGGACTAGCGGGATCTACAATGAGCAGTTCTTC.

The genes are TRBV11-2 and TRBJ1-1, with 7 bases aligning to TRBD1. Germline V gene lookup returns CDR1 SGHAT and CDR2 FQNNGV. The CDR3 is made up of 16 amino acids. After removal of 3 bases from V and 5 bases from J, the junction contained 12 bases not matched to a gene. CDR3 nucleotides: TGTGCCAGCAGCTTGATATCCCGACAGGGTGGGACTGAAGCTTTCTTT. Protein sequence: CASSLISRQGGTEAFF. Supplemented by reference TRBV11-2 and TRBJ1-1, the full variable domain reads EAGVAQSPRYKIIEKRQSVAFWCNPISGHATLYWYQQILGQGPKLLIQFQNNGVVDDSQLPKDRFSAERLKGVDSTLKIQPAKLEDSAVYLCASSLISRQGGTEAFFGQGTRLTVV.

In its sample, this clone was seen a few times. The V call is TRBV2, the J call TRBJ2-1; 8 bases line up with TRBD1. Trimming removed 7 bases from V and 6 bases from J; junction bases left unmatched: 8. This CDR3 is 14 amino acids long. The V gene's germline CDR1 is SNHLY and CDR2 FYNNEI. This chain's CDR3 is CASTRQGNVNEQFF. The CDR3, as DNA: TGTGCCAGCACTCGACAGGGGAATGTCAATGAGCAGTTCTTC.

This rearrangement joins TRBV28 to TRBJ2-7, with D unresolved. The CDR3 runs to 14 residues. The germline V and J ends were trimmed by 6 bases and 2 bases, with 14 bases remaining between them. Germline values: CDR1 MDHEN, CDR2 SYDVKM. The CDR3 DNA sequence: TGTGCCAGCAGGCCCGCCAGGCCCCCCTACGAGCAGTACTTC. Translation: CASRPARPPYEQYF. The full variable domain, rest sourced from reference TRBV28 and TRBJ2-7, is DVKVTQSSRYLVKRTGEKVFLECVQDMDHENMFWYRQDPGLGLRLIYFSYDVKMKEKGDIPEGYSVSREKKERFSLILESASTNQTSMYLCASRPARPPYEQYFGPGTRLTVT.

This clone was seen more than once but under ten times. This rearrangement joins TRBV5-4 to TRBJ2-5, with 7 bases identical to TRBD2. This CDR3 spans 15 amino acids. The V gene's germline CDR1 is SGHNT and CDR2 YYREEE (reference sequence). V lost 7 bases and J lost 5; bases outside the gene matches: 14. CDR3 bases: TGTGCCAGCCGTAGAGCCCCCCTAGCGGTGGAGACCCAGTACTTC. This translates into CASRRAPLAVETQYF.

This sequence joins TRBV30 and TRBJ2-5; 8 bases line up with TRBD1. V gave up 3 bases and J gave up 5 bases; unmatched junction bases: 8. From germline, CDR1 is GTSNPN and CDR2 SVGIG (reference sequence). CDR3 length: 14 amino acids. This CDR3 reads CAWRTTGARETQYF. The CDR3 DNA reads as TGTGCCTGGAGGACGACAGGGGCGCGGGAGACCCAGTACTTC.

About this clone itself: Other nucleotide sequences in the sample specify the same CDR3. The genes are TRBV18 and TRBJ2-2; D is unresolved. This CDR3 has 15 residues. V lost 0 bases and J 1 base, leaving 6 bases between the germline ends. Germline V CDR1 and CDR2: KGHSH, LQKENI. CDR3 amino acids: CASSPPAGNTGELFF. CDR3 DNA sequence: TGTGCCAGCTCACCACCGGCAGGGAACACCGGGGAGCTGTTTTTT.

This clone appeared a few times. The V call is TRBV5-4, the J call TRBJ2-2; 7 bases fit TRBD2. Germline lookup yields CDR1 SGHNT and CDR2 YYREEE (reference sequence). The J segment lost 2 bases and the V segment lost 4 bases, leaving 8 bases of the junction unmatched. This CDR3 spans 16 amino acids. This chain's CDR3 is CASSDKGLTNTGELFF. The CDR3 DNA is TGTGCCAGCAGCGACAAGGGACTAACTAACACCGGGGAGCTGTTTTTT.

This clone appeared a few times. The chain recombines TRBV7-9 with TRBJ1-1; TRBD1 is a possible D gene (5 bases). The CDR3 has 14 amino acids. The V end was cut by 4 bases, the J end by 1 base, with 10 bases between. Germline V gene data show CDR1 as SEHNR and CDR2 as FQNEAQ (reference sequence). This CDR3 is CASSYGQENTEAFF. In DNA, the CDR3 is TGTGCCAGCAGCTACGGACAAGAGAACACTGAAGCTTTCTTT.

V and J are TRBV11-2 and TRBJ2-1; TRBD2 agrees at 7 bases. CDR3 length: 16 residues. Germline-derived CDR1 and CDR2 are SGHAT and FQNNGV. Trimming at V came to 5 bases and at J to 2 bases, leaving 9 bases not matched to a gene. As DNA, the CDR3 is TGTGCCAGCAGCCGTTTAGCGGGCAGCCCCTACAATGAGCAGTTCTTC. It yields the protein CASSRLAGSPYNEQFF. The full variable domain, completed using reference TRBV11-2 and TRBJ2-1, is EAGVAQSPRYKIIEKRQSVAFWCNPISGHATLYWYQQILGQGPKLLIQFQNNGVVDDSQLPKDRFSAERLKGVDSTLKIQPAKLEDSAVYLCASSRLAGSPYNEQFFGPGTRLTVL.

V usage is TRBV6-6 and J usage is TRBJ2-1; 8 nucleotides match TRBD2. CDR3 length: 14 residues. The junction had 6 bases not matched to a gene; V was cut back by 7 bases and J by 4 bases. Germline CDR1 is MNHNY and CDR2 is SVGAGI (reference sequence). CDR3 region: CASTQRETYNEQFF. CDR3 nucleotide sequence: TGTGCCAGCACCCAGCGGGAGACGTACAATGAGCAGTTCTTC.

This clone has more than one count but fewer than ten. The chain is built from TRBV7-9 and TRBJ2-2; D perhaps matches TRBD2 (6 bases). Germline CDR1 is SEHNR and CDR2 is FQNEAQ (reference sequence). The CDR3 totals 15 residues. The V end lost 5 bases, the J end lost 4 bases, and 14 bases lay between the germline ends. CDR3 nucleotides: TGTGCCAGCAGCCCGCTAGCGCCGCGCACCGGGGAGCTGTTTTTT. It is translated as CASSPLAPRTGELFF.

This chain joins TRBV11-2 and TRBJ2-1; 9 bases map to TRBD2. The CDR3 consists of 18 residues. From germline, CDR1 is SGHAT and CDR2 FQNNGV. Germline trimming cut 5 bases from V and 4 bases from J; bases unmatched to any gene: 15. This CDR3 is CASSPRGSGRGGYNEQFF. For the CDR3, the DNA is TGTGCCAGCAGCCCCCGGGGTAGCGGGAGAGGGGGTTACAATGAGCAGTTCTTC.

The chain has TRBV27 and TRBJ2-1; D perhaps matches TRBD2 (5 bases). The CDR3 is 15 residues long. V shed 5 bases and J shed 2 bases, with 13 bases lying between them. Looked up from germline, CDR1 is MNHEY and CDR2 is SMNVEV (reference sequence). The CDR3 nucleotides read TGTGCCAGCAGTCCCCCCCGGGGAACCTACAATGAGCAGTTCTTC. Amino acid sequence: CASSPPRGTYNEQFF.

The table lists this clone with many counts. This chain joins TRBV9 and TRBJ1-2; possible D gene TRBD1, 5 bases. The length of the CDR3 is 11 residues. From germline, CDR1 is SGDLS and CDR2 YYNGEE. V was trimmed by 7 bases and J by 3 bases, leaving 7 bases between them. Here the CDR3 DNA reads TGTGCCAGCGGGGACTACTATGGCTACACCTTC. Residues: CASGDYYGYTF.

This clone was found a few times. The J gene is TRBJ1-2, the V gene TRBV9; D gene ambiguous. Germline CDR1 and CDR2: SGDLS and YYNGEE. The CDR3 is 15 residues long. The V end lost 0 bases, the J end lost 2 bases, and 11 bases lay between the germline ends. The CDR3 protein is CASSVGQPANYGYTF. In DNA form, the CDR3 reads TGTGCCAGCAGCGTAGGGCAACCCGCAAACTATGGCTACACCTTC.

This clone has a handful of counts. The rearrangement uses TRBV19 and TRBJ1-1, with 7 bases fitting TRBD1. With 10 bases clipped from V and 0 bases from J, the junction kept 8 bases outside the gene matches. The germline gives CDR1 LNHDA, CDR2 SQIVND (reference sequence). This CDR3 comprises 14 residues. The CDR3 sequence is CATAFRGVNTEAFF. CDR3 in DNA: TGTGCCACCGCGTTCAGGGGGGTGAACACTGAAGCTTTCTTT.

This clone was seen more than once but under ten times. The rearrangement links TRBV9 to TRBJ1-2; possibly TRBD1 for D (6 bases). Germline-derived CDR1 and CDR2 are SGDLS and YYNGEE. The CDR3 sequence is 14 residues long. V was clipped by 1 base and J by 3 bases, with 10 bases between them. The CDR3 region is CASSVLAGDYGYTF. As DNA, the CDR3 is TGTGCCAGCAGCGTATTGGCAGGGGACTATGGCTACACCTTC.

This clone was detected only a few times. The chain recombines TRBV7-9 with TRBJ2-1, with TRBD2 matching 10 bases. The CDR3 sequence is 19 residues long. The germline gives CDR1 SEHNR, CDR2 FQNEAQ (reference sequence). Germline trimming cut 1 base from V and 4 bases from J; bases unmatched to any gene: 13. In nucleotides, the CDR3 is TGTGCCAGCAGCTTAGGAGTAGCGGGAGGCAATCTCTGGTACAATGAGCAGTTCTTC. This codes for CASSLGVAGGNLWYNEQFF.

V usage is TRBV6-5 and J usage is TRBJ1-5; TRBD1 matches 7 bases. The V gene end was trimmed by 5 bases and the J gene end by 2 bases; junction bases not matched to a gene: 3. The germline V gene has CDR1 MNHEY and CDR2 SVGAGI. This CDR3 contains 14 residues. CDR3 bases: TGTGCCAGCAGTACCGGACAGGGCAATCAGCCCCAGCATTTT. It yields the protein CASSTGQGNQPQHF.

V gene TRBV5-6 combines with J gene TRBJ1-2; D gene ambiguous. Per the germline V gene, CDR1 is SGHDT and CDR2 is YYEEEE. V was clipped by 4 bases and J by 1 base, with 8 bases between them. CDR3 length equals 13 residues. The CDR3 DNA follows: TGTGCCAGCAGCCGACGGAGTAACTATGGCTACACCTTC. Translating it yields CASSRRSNYGYTF.

The rearrangement links TRBV4-3 to TRBJ2-3, with D possibly matching TRBD1 (6 bases). The closer fit of TRBJ1-5 to the DNA end suggests the J call may be wrong. CDR1 and CDR2 from the germline V gene are LGHNA and YSLEER. The CDR3 covers 17 residues. The CDR3 DNA follows: TGCGCCAGCAGCCAAGATTACCCAGGGGTGCGCACAGATACGCAGCATTTT. Encoded protein: CASSQDYPGVRTDTQHF.

This clone showed up just a few times. This rearrangement joins TRBV28 to TRBJ2-7; TRBD2 agrees at 13 bases. The trim removed 8 bases at V and 4 bases at J, leaving 8 bases unmatched. CDR3 length: 15 residues. Per the germline V gene, CDR1 is MDHEN and CDR2 is SYDVKM. This CDR3 is CASQGLAGVNYEQYF. CDR3 nucleotides: TGTGCCAGCCAAGGACTAGCGGGAGTAAATTACGAGCAGTACTTC.